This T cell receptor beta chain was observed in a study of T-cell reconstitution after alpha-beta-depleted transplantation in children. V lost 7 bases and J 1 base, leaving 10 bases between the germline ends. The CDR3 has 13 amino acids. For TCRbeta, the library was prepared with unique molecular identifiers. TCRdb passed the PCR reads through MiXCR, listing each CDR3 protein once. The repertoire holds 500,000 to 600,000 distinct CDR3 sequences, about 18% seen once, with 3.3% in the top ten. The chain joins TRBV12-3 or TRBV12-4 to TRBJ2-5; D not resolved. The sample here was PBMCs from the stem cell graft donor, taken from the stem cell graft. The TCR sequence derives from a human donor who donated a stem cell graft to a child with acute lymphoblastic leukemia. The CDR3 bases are TGTGCCAGCATATTAGGCGCCCAAGAGACCCAGTACTTC. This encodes CASILGAQETQYF.